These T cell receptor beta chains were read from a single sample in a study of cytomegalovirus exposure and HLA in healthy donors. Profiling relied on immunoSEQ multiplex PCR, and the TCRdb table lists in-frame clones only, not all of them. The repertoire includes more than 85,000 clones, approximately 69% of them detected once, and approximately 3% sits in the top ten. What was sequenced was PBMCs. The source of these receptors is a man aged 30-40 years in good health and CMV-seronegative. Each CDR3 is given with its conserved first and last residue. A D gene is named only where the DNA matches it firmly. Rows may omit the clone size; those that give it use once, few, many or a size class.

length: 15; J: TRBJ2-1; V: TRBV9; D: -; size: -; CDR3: CASSASVNSYNEQFF; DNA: TGTGCCAGCAGCGCTAGCGTAAACTCCTACAATGAGCAGTTCTTC
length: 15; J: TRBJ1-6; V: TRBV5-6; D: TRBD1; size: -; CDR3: CASSFRDRKNSPLHF; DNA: TGTGCCAGCAGCTTCCGGGACAGAAAGAATTCACCCCTCCACTTT
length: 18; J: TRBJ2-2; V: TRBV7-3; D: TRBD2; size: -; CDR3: CASNPFAGDEGSTGELFF; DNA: TGTGCCAGCAACCCCTTTGCGGGAGACGAGGGAAGCACCGGGGAGCTGTTTTTT
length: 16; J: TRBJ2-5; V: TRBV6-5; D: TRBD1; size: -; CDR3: CASSYSGQGPQETQYF; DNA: TGTGCCAGCAGTTACTCCGGACAGGGCCCACAAGAGACCCAGTACTTC
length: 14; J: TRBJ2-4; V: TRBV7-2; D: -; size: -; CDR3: CASSAGNQRGIQYF; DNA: TGTGCCAGCAGCGCCGGGAACCAACGCGGCATTCAGTACTTC
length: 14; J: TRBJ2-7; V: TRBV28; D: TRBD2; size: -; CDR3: CASRSSGRHYEQYF; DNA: TGTGCCAGTCGTTCTAGCGGGAGGCACTACGAGCAGTACTTC
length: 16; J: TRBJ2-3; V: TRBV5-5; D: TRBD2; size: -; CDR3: CASSPTGTSRSDTQYF; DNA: TGTGCCAGCAGCCCGACCGGGACTAGCCGGTCAGATACGCAGTATTTT
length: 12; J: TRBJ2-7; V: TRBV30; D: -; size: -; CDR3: CAWGLASYEQYF; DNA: TGTGCCTGGGGGCTCGCCTCCTACGAGCAGTACTTC
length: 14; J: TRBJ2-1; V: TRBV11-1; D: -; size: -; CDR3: CASSPGGLYNEQFF; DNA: TGTGCCAGCAGCCCCGGTGGGCTCTACAATGAGCAGTTCTTC
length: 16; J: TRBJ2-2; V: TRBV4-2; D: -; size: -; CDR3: CASSQVAGSETGELFF; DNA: TGTGCCAGCAGCCAAGTCGCCGGGAGCGAAACCGGGGAGCTGTTTTTT
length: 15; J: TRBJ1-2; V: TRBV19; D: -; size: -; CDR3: CASSMGGTPDYGYTF; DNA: TGTGCCAGTAGTATGGGAGGTACGCCCGACTATGGCTACACCTTC
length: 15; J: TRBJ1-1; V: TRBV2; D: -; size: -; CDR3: CASRTSGFGNTEAFF; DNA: TGTGCCAGCAGGACCTCAGGGTTCGGGAACACTGAAGCTTTCTTT
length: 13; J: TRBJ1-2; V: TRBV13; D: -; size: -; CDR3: CASSRGANYGYTF; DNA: TGTGCCAGCAGCCGAGGTGCTAACTATGGCTACACCTTC
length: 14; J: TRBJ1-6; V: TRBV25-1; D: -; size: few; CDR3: CASSEPGRYSPLHF; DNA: TGTGCCAGCAGTGAGCCAGGGCGGTATTCACCCCTCCACTTT
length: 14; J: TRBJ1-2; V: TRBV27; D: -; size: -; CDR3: CASRKGLQQGGYTF; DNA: TGTGCCAGCAGGAAGGGTCTTCAGCAGGGAGGCTACACCTTC
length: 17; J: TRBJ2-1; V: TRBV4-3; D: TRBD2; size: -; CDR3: CASSQTYLAGVNNEQFF; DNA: TGCGCCAGCAGCCAAACGTACCTAGCGGGAGTCAACAATGAGCAGTTCTTC
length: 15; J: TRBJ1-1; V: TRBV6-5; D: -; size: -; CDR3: CASTPRTGSITEAFF; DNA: TGTGCTAGCACCCCTCGTACAGGGAGTATCACTGAAGCTTTCTTT
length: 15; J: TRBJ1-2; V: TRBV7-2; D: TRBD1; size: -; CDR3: CASSLVEGAGYGYTF; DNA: TGTGCCAGCAGCTTAGTGGAGGGGGCCGGCTATGGCTACACCTTC
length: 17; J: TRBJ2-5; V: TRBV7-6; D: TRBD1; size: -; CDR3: CASSLVGTGARQETQYF; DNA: TGTGCCAGCAGCTTAGTGGGGACAGGGGCCCGGCAAGAGACCCAGTACTTC
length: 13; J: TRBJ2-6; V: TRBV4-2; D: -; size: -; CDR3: CASSQAGANGLTF; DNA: TGTGCCAGCAGCCAAGCTGGGGCCAACGGCCTGACTTTC
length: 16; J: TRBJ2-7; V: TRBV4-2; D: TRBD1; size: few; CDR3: CASSQGVTGDTYEQYF; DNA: TGTGCCAGCAGCCAAGGTGTGACAGGGGATACCTACGAGCAGTACTTC
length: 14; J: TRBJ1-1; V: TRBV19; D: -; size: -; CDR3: CASSKRGTNTEAFF; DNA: TGTGCCAGTAGTAAAAGGGGGACGAACACTGAAGCTTTCTTT
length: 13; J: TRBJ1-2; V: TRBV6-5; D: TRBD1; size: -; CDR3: CASSRDRSYGYTF; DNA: TGTGCCAGCAGTCGGGACAGATCCTATGGCTACACCTTC
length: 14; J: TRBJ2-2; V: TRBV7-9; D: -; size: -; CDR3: CASSRSLGAGELFF; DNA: TGTGCCAGCAGCCGAAGTCTCGGGGCCGGGGAGCTGTTTTTT
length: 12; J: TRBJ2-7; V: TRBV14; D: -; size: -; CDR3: CASSQNTYEQYF; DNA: TGTGCCAGCAGCCAAAATACCTACGAGCAGTACTTC
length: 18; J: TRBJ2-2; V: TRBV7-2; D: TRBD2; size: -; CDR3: CASSLVRRGGSGTGELFF; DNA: TGTGCCAGCAGCTTAGTACGCCGTGGCGGGAGTGGGACCGGGGAGCTGTTTTTT
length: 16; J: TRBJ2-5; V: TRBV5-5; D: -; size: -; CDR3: CASSLEGDEWRETQYF; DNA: TGTGCCAGCAGCTTGGAGGGGGATGAGTGGAGAGAGACCCAGTACTTC
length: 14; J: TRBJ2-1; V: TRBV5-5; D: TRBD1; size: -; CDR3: CASSPMGQTNEQFF; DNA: TGTGCCAGCAGCCCAATGGGACAGACTAATGAGCAGTTCTTC
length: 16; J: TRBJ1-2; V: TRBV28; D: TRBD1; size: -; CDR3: CASSSPGQGVVYGYTF; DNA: TGTGCCAGCAGTTCCCCGGGACAGGGGGTCGTCTATGGCTACACCTTC
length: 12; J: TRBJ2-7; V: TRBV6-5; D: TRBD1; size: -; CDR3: CASRRDRGKQYF; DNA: TGTGCCAGCAGACGGGACAGGGGGAAGCAGTACTTC
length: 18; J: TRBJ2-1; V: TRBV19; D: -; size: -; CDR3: CASSIGPPVGGAFNEQFF; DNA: TGTGCCAGTAGTATAGGCCCCCCGGTGGGGGGGGCGTTCAATGAGCAGTTCTTC
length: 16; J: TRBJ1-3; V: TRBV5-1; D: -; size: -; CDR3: CASSPAGGSSGNTIYF; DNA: TGCGCCAGCAGCCCGGCGGGGGGAAGTTCAGGAAACACCATATATTTT
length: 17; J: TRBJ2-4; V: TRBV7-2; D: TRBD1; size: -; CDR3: CASSHHVRGLAKNIQYF; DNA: TGTGCCAGCAGCCATCACGTGAGGGGGCTAGCCAAAAACATTCAGTACTTC